The next 9 T cell receptor beta chains were all read from a single sample in a study of Tregs in tolerant kidney transplant recipients (dated by TCRdb to the late 2010s). The library came from the immunoSEQ multiplex PCR assay. As stored in TCRdb, this immuneACCESS dataset retains in-frame rearrangements with V and J assigned. A fraction of the clones does not appear; measured against another copy, unresolved V genes explain less than half of the discrepancy, and the remainder lacks a known reason. The sample's table covers 45,000 to 55,000 clones. The top ten hold about 0.85% of the sample. The time point label on this specimen signifies: blood sample drawn before combined kidney and bone marrow transplant. The specimen was CD4+ T cells from blood, collected before the transplant. The receptors originated from a human donor who received a combined kidney and bone marrow transplant.

Comments on this clone: The read falls 3 residues short of the CDR3 end, and the missing part is taken from the germline J gene. The V gene is TRBV20-1, the J gene TRBJ2-7; 7 bases are shared with TRBD1. Germline V gene lookup returns CDR1 DFQATT and CDR2 SNEGSKA (reference sequence). The CDR3 is made up of 15 amino acids. J gave up 2 bases and V 3 bases, and 10 bases lay outside the gene matches. The CDR3 loop is CSARSLRQGTYEQYF. CDR3 DNA, as far as it was read: TGCAGTGCTAGGAGTTTGAGACAGGGAACCTACGAG.

As to this clone: The read terminates 3 residues ahead of where the CDR3 ends, so the germline J gene completes it. The chain joins TRBV5-1 to TRBJ2-2; maybe TRBD1 (6 bases). V lost 5 bases and J 4 bases, leaving 12 bases between the germline ends. CDR3 length: 14 residues. The germline V gene encodes CDR1 SGHRS and CDR2 YFSETQ. CDR3 loop: CASRTGQLTGELFF. The CDR3 DNA, read in part, is TGCGCCAGCAGAACGGGACAACTCACCGGGGAG.

A word on this clone: The DNA ends 3 residues before the CDR3 does, and the rest of the CDR3 is filled in from the germline J gene. V gene TRBV19 combines with J gene TRBJ1-1; D might be TRBD1 (6 bases). This CDR3 contains 17 residues. V lost 6 bases and J lost 1, with 21 bases in between. Germline V gene data show CDR1 as LNHDA and CDR2 as SQIVND (reference sequence). CDR3 DNA, as far as it was read: TGTGCCAGTAGAACCAACGGACAGACCTTAGGGAACACTGAA. Its protein product is CASRTNGQTLGNTE. From start to end, the CDR3 is CASRTNGQTLGNTEAFF.

Concerning this clone: From the germline J gene comes the end of the CDR3, since the read stops 3 residues before it. J is TRBJ2-1 and V is TRBV10-2, with 8 bases that match TRBD2. V gave up 3 bases and J gave up 9 bases; unmatched junction bases: 4. Germline V gives CDR1 WSHSY, CDR2 SAAADI. This CDR3 has 13 residues. The CDR3 bases that were read are TGCGCCAGCAGTGATAGGCTAGCGGGTGAG. Amino acid sequence: CASSDRLAGE. The whole CDR3 sequence is CASSDRLAGEQFF.

As to this clone: Read coverage stops 3 residues before the CDR3 terminus; the germline J gene supplies the remainder. At the DNA level, this CDR3 is encoded by other sequences in the same sample as well. The chain couples TRBV20-1 to TRBJ2-1, with 8 bases matching TRBD2. The CDR3 consists of 14 residues. The V gene's germline CDR1 is DFQATT and CDR2 SNEGSKA (reference sequence). V trimming: 8 bases; J trimming: 0 bases; junction bases outside the gene matches: 6. The CDR3 region is CSPIAGISYNEQFF. Incomplete CDR3 DNA: TGCAGTCCTATAGCGGGGATCTCCTACAATGAG.

A note on this clone: Read data end 3 residues before the CDR3 end; the end is taken from the germline J gene. The V gene is TRBV18, the J gene TRBJ2-7; the match to TRBD1 covers 9 bases. V was clipped by 0 bases and J by 6 bases; unmatched bases: 9. The CDR3 consists of 16 residues. From germline, CDR1 is KGHSH and CDR2 LQKENI. Here the CDR3 reads CASSPPGQGSVGEQYF. CDR3 DNA, as far as it was read: TGTGCCAGCTCACCACCGGGACAGGGTTCGGTCGGCGAG.

Concerning this clone: The read gets to within 3 residues of the CDR3 end, and the germline J gene fills in the rest. The chain carries TRBV5-6 and TRBJ2-1, with 9 bases fitting TRBD2. V was clipped by 2 bases and J by 5 bases; unmatched bases: 5. Germline loops: CDR1 SGHDT, CDR2 YYEEEE. CDR3 length equals 15 residues. The sequenced part of the CDR3 DNA is TGTGCCAGCAGCTTAGGCGGGAGGGCGGACAATGAG. It yields the protein CASSLGGRADNE. The entire CDR3 protein reads CASSLGGRADNEQFF.

Notes on this clone: Read sequence stops 3 residues before the CDR3 end, and the germline J gene provides the missing end. The chain joins TRBV20-1 to TRBJ2-1; the D call may be TRBD1 or TRBD2 (5 bases each). Trimming pared 5 bases from V and 5 bases from J, leaving 22 bases between. CDR3 size: 16 residues. Germline values: CDR1 DFQATT, CDR2 SNEGSKA (reference sequence). CDR3 bases read: TGCAGTGCTTTAGCTTCCTCAGGGAGTCTCCACAATGAG. It encodes CSALASSGSLHNE. The full CDR3 protein reads CSALASSGSLHNEQFF.

Concerning this clone itself: With the read ending 3 residues before the CDR3 end, the germline J gene is used to fill in that end. This rearrangement joins TRBV5-6 to TRBJ1-5; weak D call: TRBD1 (5 bases). Germline lookup yields CDR1 SGHDT and CDR2 YYEEEE. The CDR3 has 14 amino acids. V lost 5 bases and J 4 bases, leaving 13 bases between the germline ends. The CDR3 bases that were read are TGTGCCAGCAGTATCAGGGCTACAAATCAGCCC. It yields the protein CASSIRATNQP. In full, the CDR3 reads CASSIRATNQPQHF.